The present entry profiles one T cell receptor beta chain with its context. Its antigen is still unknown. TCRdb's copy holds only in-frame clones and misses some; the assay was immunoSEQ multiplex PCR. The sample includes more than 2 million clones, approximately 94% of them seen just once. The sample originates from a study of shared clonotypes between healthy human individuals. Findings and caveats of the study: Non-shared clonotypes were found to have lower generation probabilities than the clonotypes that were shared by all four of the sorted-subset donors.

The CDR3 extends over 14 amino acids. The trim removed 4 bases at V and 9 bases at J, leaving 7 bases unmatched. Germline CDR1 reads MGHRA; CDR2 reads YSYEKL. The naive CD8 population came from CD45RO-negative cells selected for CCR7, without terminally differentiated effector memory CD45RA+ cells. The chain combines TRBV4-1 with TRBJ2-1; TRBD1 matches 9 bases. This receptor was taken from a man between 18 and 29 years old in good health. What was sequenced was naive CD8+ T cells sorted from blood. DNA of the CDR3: TGCGCCAGCAGCCCCCGACAGGGGGTCATTGAGCAGTTCTTC. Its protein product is CASSPRQGVIEQFF.